The entry that follows covers one TCR beta chain sequence. Its antigen is not known. The sample comes from a study of radiotherapy plus CTLA-4 blockade in lung cancer. Patients had chemo-refractory metastatic non-small-cell lung cancer and received focal radiation plus CTLA-4 blockade that used ipilimumab. Study-wide findings and caveats: Best predicting response, reportedly, were early blood T cell clone dynamics, with interferon-beta.

Germline CDR1 reads SGHVS; CDR2 reads FNYEAQ. The CDR3 length is 17 residues. V lost 5 bases and J lost 4; bases outside the gene matches: 14. Profiling relied on immunoSEQ multiplex PCR, and the TCRdb table lists in-frame clones only, not all of them. In the table there are over 100,000 clones, 90% of which are singletons. This specimen was peripheral blood, taken from a patient treated with radiotherapy plus ipilimumab. The sequence was obtained from a human donor with non-small cell lung cancer that progressed on radiotherapy plus ipilimumab. The genes are TRBV7-6 and TRBJ1-2; the match to TRBD1 covers 9 bases. DNA for the CDR3: TGTGCCAGCAGCCTCGGGACAGGGTTAGGGATCAGCTATGGCTACACCTTC. Translated: CASSLGTGLGISYGYTF. The variable domain in full, completed from reference TRBV7-6 and TRBJ1-2, reads GAGVSQSPRYKVTKRGQDVALRCDPISGHVSLYWYRQALGQGPEFLTYFNYEAQQDKSGLPNDRFSAERPEGSISTLTIQRTEQRDSAMYRCASSLGTGLGISYGYTFGSGTRLTVV.